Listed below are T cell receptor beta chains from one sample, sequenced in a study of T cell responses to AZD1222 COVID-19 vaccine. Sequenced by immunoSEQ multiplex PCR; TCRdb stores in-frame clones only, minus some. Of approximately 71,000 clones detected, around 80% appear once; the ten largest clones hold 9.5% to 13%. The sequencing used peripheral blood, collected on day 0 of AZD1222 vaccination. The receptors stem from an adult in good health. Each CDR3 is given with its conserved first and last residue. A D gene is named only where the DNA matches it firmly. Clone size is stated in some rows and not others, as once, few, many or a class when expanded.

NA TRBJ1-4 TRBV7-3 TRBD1 TGTGCCAGCAGCCCCCGGGACAGGGCGGGCGAAAAACTGTTTTTT CASSPRDRAGEKLFF
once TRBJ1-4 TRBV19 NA TGTGCCAGTAGTATTGGGGGCACGATGTTGGAAAAACTGTTTTTT CASSIGGTMLEKLFF
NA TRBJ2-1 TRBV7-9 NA TGTGCCAGCAGCTTATCCGGGAGCGGCAATGAGCAGTTCTTC CASSLSGSGNEQFF
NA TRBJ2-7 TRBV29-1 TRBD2 TGCAGCGTCATAGCGGGGAGCTCCTACGAGCAGTACTTC CSVIAGSSYEQYF
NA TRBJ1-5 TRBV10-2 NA TGCGCCAGCAGTGACTCATGGGGGTCTGATCAGCCCCAGCATTTT CASSDSWGSDQPQHF
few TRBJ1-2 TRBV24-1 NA TGTGCCACCAGTGCCGGGGTCCTTACCTATGGCTACACCTTC CATSAGVLTYGYTF
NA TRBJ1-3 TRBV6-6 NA TGTGCCAGCAGAGCGAGCTCTGGAAACACCATATATTTT CASRASSGNTIYF
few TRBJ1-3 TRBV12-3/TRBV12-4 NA TGTGCCAGCAGTTCCAGGGACAGAAACACCATATATTTT CASSSRDRNTIYF
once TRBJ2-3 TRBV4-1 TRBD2 TGCGCCAGCAGCCAAGTGTCTAGCGGGGTCTACACAGATACGCAGTATTTT CASSQVSSGVYTDTQYF
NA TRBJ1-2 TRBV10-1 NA TGCGCCAGCAGTCCGACAGCCTACTATGGCTACACCTTC CASSPTAYYGYTF
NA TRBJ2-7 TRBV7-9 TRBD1 TGTGCCAGCAGCTTAGCCCACTCCGGGACAGGCTTCTACGAGCAGTACTTC CASSLAHSGTGFYEQYF
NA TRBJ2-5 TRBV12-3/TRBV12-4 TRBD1 TGTGCCAGCAGACAGGGGTACCAAGAGACCCAGTACTTC CASRQGYQETQYF
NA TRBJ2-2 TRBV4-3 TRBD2 TGCGCCAGCAGCCGTAGCGGGGGGCCGAACACCGGGGAGCTGTTTTTT CASSRSGGPNTGELFF
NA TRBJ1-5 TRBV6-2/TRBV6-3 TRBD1 TGTGCCAGCAGTCTTGACAGGGGGCCCTCGCCCCAGCATTTT CASSLDRGPSPQHF
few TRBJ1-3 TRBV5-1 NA TGCGCCAGCAGCTTTGGGAACACCATATATTTT CASSFGNTIYF
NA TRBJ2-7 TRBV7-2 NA TGTGCCAGCAGCCCCCGAGGCGGACAGAAGAAGACCTACGAGCAGTACTTC CASSPRGGQKKTYEQYF
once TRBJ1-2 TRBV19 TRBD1 TGTGCCAGTAGTATAATTCGGCCGGAGGGACAGGGGTCCTATGGCTACACCTTC CASSIIRPEGQGSYGYTF
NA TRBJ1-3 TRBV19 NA TGTGCCAGTGCCGTTACTGAGAGCTCTGGAAACACCATATATTTT CASAVTESSGNTIYF
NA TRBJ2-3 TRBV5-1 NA TGCGCCAGCAGCTTGGTTGGTTCAGATACGCAGTATTTT CASSLVGSDTQYF
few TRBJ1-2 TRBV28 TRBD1 TGTGCCAGCATCCAGGACAGGGGACGGGGCTACACCTTC CASIQDRGRGYTF
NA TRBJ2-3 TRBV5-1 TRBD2 TGCGCCAGCAGCTCCCGACTAGCGGGGGGGATGAACACAGATACGCAGTATTTT CASSSRLAGGMNTDTQYF
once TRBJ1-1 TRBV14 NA TGTGCCAGCAGCCAATCGAGTTTCGGTGAAGCTTTCTTT CASSQSSFGEAFF
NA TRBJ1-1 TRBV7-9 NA TGTGCCAGCAGCTTATTGGGGGAAGAAGCTTTCTTT CASSLLGEEAFF
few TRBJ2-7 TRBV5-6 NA TGTGCCAGCAGCTTGATAGGTTTCGAGCAGTACTTC CASSLIGFEQYF
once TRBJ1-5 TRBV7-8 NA TGTGCCAGCAGTCTAGCACCGAGGGGTCATCAGAATCAGCCCCAGCATTTT CASSLAPRGHQNQPQHF
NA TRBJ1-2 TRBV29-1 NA TGCAGCGTTCCATTTGACACCCACAACCCCTATGGCTACACCTTC CSVPFDTHNPYGYTF
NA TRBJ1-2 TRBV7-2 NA TGTGCCAGCAGCTTAGAGAACAGGAATGGCTACACCTTC CASSLENRNGYTF
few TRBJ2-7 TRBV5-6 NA TGTGCCAGCAGCTTGGGGACAGTTTTATTCGAGTACTTC CASSLGTVLFEYF
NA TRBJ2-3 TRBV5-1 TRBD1 TGCGCCAGCAGCGGGGGACAGAGCACAGATACGCAGTATTTT CASSGGQSTDTQYF
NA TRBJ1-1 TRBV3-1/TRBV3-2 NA TGTGCCAGCAGCCAATCAAGGAACACTGAAGCTTTCTTT CASSQSRNTEAFF
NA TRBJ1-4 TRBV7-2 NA TGTGCCAGCAAATTAGGGGGTGTCACTAATGAAAAACTGTTTTTT CASKLGGVTNEKLFF
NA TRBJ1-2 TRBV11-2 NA TGTGCCAGCAGCTCTCCATCCTATGGCTACACCTTC CASSSPSYGYTF
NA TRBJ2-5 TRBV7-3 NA TGTGCCAGCAGCTTAAATGGGGGGAGTCAAGAGACCCAGTACTTC CASSLNGGSQETQYF
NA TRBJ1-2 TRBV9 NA TGTGCCAGCAGCCAGGGCGGGTACTATGGCTACACCTTC CASSQGGYYGYTF
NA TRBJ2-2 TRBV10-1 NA TGCGCCAGCAGTGAAAGGAAGGGAGACACCGGGGAGCTGTTTTTT CASSERKGDTGELFF